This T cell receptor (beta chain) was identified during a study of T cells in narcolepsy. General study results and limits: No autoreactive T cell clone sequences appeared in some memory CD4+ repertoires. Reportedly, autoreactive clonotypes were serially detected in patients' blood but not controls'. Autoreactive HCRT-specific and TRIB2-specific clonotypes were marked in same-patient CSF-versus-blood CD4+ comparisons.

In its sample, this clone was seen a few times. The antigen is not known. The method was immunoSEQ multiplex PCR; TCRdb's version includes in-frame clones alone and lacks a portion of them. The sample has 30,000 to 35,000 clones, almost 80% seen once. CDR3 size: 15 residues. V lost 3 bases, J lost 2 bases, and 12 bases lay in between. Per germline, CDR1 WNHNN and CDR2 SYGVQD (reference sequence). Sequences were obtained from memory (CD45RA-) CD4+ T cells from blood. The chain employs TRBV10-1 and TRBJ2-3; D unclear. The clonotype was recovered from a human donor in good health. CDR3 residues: CASSDRGGSTDTQYF. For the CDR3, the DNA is TGCGCCAGCAGTGACCGAGGCGGTTCCACAGATACGCAGTATTTT.